Following are 31 T cell receptor beta chains from one sample sequenced in a study of CD8 T cells in Susac syndrome. With random hexamers, reverse transcription was performed on about 0.5 to 1 ug of RNA. TCRdb itself ran the immunoSEQ multiplex PCR reads through MiXCR, one entry per CDR3 protein. Of 150,000 to 200,000 distinct CDR3 sequences listed, about 91% are singletons. The sequenced sample consisted of CD4+ T cells from PBMCs. Receptors originate from a human donor in good health.

The genes are TRBV7-9 and TRBJ1-2; the D gene is possibly TRBD1 (5 bases). Germline CDR1 reads SEHNR; CDR2 reads FQNEAQ (reference sequence). The CDR3 length is 12 residues. Trimming removed 6 bases at V and 8 bases at J, with 13 bases between. This CDR3 is CASRRGTEGYTF. CDR3 DNA sequence: TGTGCCAGCAGAAGGGGAACTGAAGGCTACACCTTC.

This sequence joins TRBV5-1 and TRBJ2-7; D unresolved. V was cut by 4 bases and J by 5 bases, with 16 bases left in between. Per the germline V gene, CDR1 is SGHRS and CDR2 is YFSETQ. This CDR3 has 14 residues. This chain's CDR3 is CASSPPPSYDEQYF. The CDR3 DNA sequence: TGCGCCAGCAGCCCCCCCCCTAGTTACGACGAGCAGTACTTC.

The J gene is TRBJ2-3, the V gene TRBV28; D gene unclear. The V end was cut by 3 bases, the J end by 3 bases, with 10 bases between. This CDR3 has 14 amino acids. CDR1 and CDR2 (germline): MDHEN, SYDVKM. The CDR3 DNA reads TGTGCCAGCAGTTTTGGCGGAGAGACAGATACGCAGTATTTT. Encoded protein: CASSFGGETDTQYF. Full variable domain (remainder filled in from reference TRBV28 and TRBJ2-3): DVKVTQSSRYLVKRTGEKVFLECVQDMDHENMFWYRQDPGLGLRLIYFSYDVKMKEKGDIPEGYSVSREKKERFSLILESASTNQTSMYLCASSFGGETDTQYFGPGTRLTVL.

The chain uses TRBV12-3 or TRBV12-4 and TRBJ2-5, with 7 bases fitting TRBD2. Losses at the gene ends were 4 bases for V and 5 bases for J; bases not matched to a gene: 19. This CDR3 is 18 amino acids long. This CDR3 reads CASSSGVQGSLGGETQYF. The CDR3, as DNA: TGTGCCAGCAGTTCCGGGGTCCAGGGCAGCTTGGGGGGGGAGACCCAGTACTTC.

The chain employs TRBV20-1 and TRBJ2-1; D is ambiguous. V lost 3 bases to trimming and J lost 0 bases, with 9 bases between them. The CDR3 length is 14 residues. CDR1 is DFQATT, CDR2 SNEGSKA, per germline (reference sequence). The CDR3, as DNA: TGCAGTGCTAGCGGGTCCTCCTCCTACAATGAGCAGTTCTTC. Protein: CSASGSSSYNEQFF.

The gene calls are TRBV6-6 and TRBJ2-5; 8 bases are a match to TRBD2. The J segment lost 4 bases and the V segment lost 2 bases, leaving 9 bases of the junction unmatched. The CDR3 is 16 amino acids. Germline CDR1 reads MNHNY; CDR2 reads SVGAGI (reference sequence). The CDR3 DNA follows: TGTGCCAGCAGTTACCCTAGCGGGTCCGGGACAGAGACCCAGTACTTC. This sequence encodes CASSYPSGSGTETQYF.

A single count supports this clonotype. This chain connects TRBV1 to TRBJ1-2; the DNA was not used to check the table's D call, TRBD1. TRBV1 is recorded as a pseudogene. This CDR3 has 15 residues. The CDR3 loop reads CTSSVGRTKNYGYTF. CDR3 bases: TGCACCAGCAGCGTGGGACGGACAAAGAACTATGGCTACACCTTC.

The chain employs TRBV20-1 and TRBJ2-5; 9 bases map to TRBD1. V shed 6 bases, J shed 5 bases, and the junction held 10 bases outside the gene matches. This CDR3 has 14 amino acids. Germline V gives CDR1 DFQATT, CDR2 SNEGSKA (reference sequence). The CDR3 region has the DNA TGCAGTGCCACAGACAGGGGGGGTAGGGAGACCCAGTACTTC. Protein: CSATDRGGRETQYF.

The V gene is TRBV27, the J gene TRBJ2-7; 11 bases are a match to TRBD1. The CDR3 spans 13 residues. Trimming took 5 bases from V and 6 from J; bases not matched to a gene: 3. From germline, CDR1 is MNHEY and CDR2 SMNVEV (reference sequence). The CDR3 sequence is CASSPGTGGEQYF. CDR3 nucleotide sequence: TGTGCCAGCAGTCCCGGGACAGGGGGCGAGCAGTACTTC.

This clonotype turned up a few times. This chain joins TRBV5-1 and TRBJ2-7; D possibly matches TRBD1 or TRBD2 (5 bases each). CDR3 length: 14 amino acids. V lost 0 bases and J lost 3, with 10 bases in between. Germline CDR1 and CDR2: SGHRS and YFSETQ. CDR3 bases: TGCGCCAGCAGCTTGGATGGGACGTTCTACGAGCAGTACTTC. Amino acid sequence: CASSLDGTFYEQYF.

The V call is TRBV20-1, the J call TRBJ2-7; 14 bases fit TRBD2. This CDR3 has 14 amino acids. Germline V CDR1 and CDR2: DFQATT, SNEGSKA (reference sequence). With V trimmed by 4 bases and J by 6 bases, 5 bases remained unmatched. The CDR3 region is CSATRTSGRSEQYF. In nucleotides, the CDR3 is TGCAGTGCTACCCGGACTAGCGGGAGGAGCGAGCAGTACTTC.

V gene TRBV3-1 combines with J gene TRBJ1-3; D perhaps matches TRBD1 (5 bases). The CDR3 length is 16 residues. V gave up 0 bases and J gave up 0 bases, with 9 bases separating them. CDR1 and CDR2 from the germline V gene are LGHDT and YNNKEL (reference sequence). This CDR3 reads CASSQDPGPSGNTIYF. DNA of the CDR3: TGTGCCAGCAGCCAAGATCCAGGGCCCTCTGGAAACACCATATATTTT.

The gene calls are TRBV6-6 and TRBJ1-5, with a weak D call TRBD1 (5 bases). The V gene's germline CDR1 is MNHNY and CDR2 SVGAGI (reference sequence). This CDR3 contains 14 residues. V was cut by 4 bases and J by 3 bases, with 10 bases left in between. CDR3 loop: CASSWDVSNQPQHF. CDR3 coding DNA: TGTGCCAGCAGTTGGGACGTCTCCAATCAGCCCCAGCATTTT.

The V call is TRBV2, the J call TRBJ1-4; 7 nucleotides align to TRBD1. V dropped 2 bases and J dropped 4; count of bases not matched to a gene: 4. The CDR3 is 15 amino acids. The V gene's germline CDR1 is SNHLY and CDR2 FYNNEI. CDR3 in DNA: TGTGCCAGCAGTGAACTGGGACAGAGTAATGAAAAACTGTTTTTT. It specifies CASSELGQSNEKLFF.

This rearrangement joins TRBV18 to TRBJ2-1; possible D gene TRBD2, 7 bases. The V gene lost 2 bases and the J gene lost 5 bases, with 16 bases spanning the gap. The CDR3 covers 16 residues. Germline V CDR1 and CDR2: KGHSH, LQKENI. The CDR3 nucleotides read TGTGCCAGCTCACCAAATGAGGGGGGGTTGAACAATGAGCAGTTCTTC. This encodes CASSPNEGGLNNEQFF.

The rearrangement links TRBV5-1 to TRBJ2-2; D gene ambiguous. CDR3 length equals 14 residues. Per germline, CDR1 SGHRS and CDR2 YFSETQ. V was shortened by 1 base and J by 4 bases, with 8 bases between the two germline ends. CDR3 bases: TGCGCCAGCAGCTTGATTCCTAGCACCGGGGAGCTGTTTTTT. Residues: CASSLIPSTGELFF.

This chain uses TRBV3-1 with TRBJ2-5; 7 bases line up with TRBD1. Germline CDR1 LGHDT, CDR2 YNNKEL (reference sequence). Trimming cost V 4 bases and J 2 bases; bases outside gene matches: 4. The CDR3 extends over 14 amino acids. The CDR3 is CASSLRQGQETQYF. In DNA form, the CDR3 reads TGTGCCAGCAGCCTCCGACAGGGACAAGAGACCCAGTACTTC.

The gene calls are TRBV12-3 or TRBV12-4 and TRBJ2-1; D is tentatively TRBD1 or TRBD2 (5 bases each). The CDR3 runs to 13 residues. V was shortened by 4 bases and J by 7 bases, with 11 bases between the two germline ends. The CDR3 loop reads CASSSGTRNEQFF. Written as DNA, the CDR3 is TGTGCCAGCAGTTCTGGGACCCGGAATGAGCAGTTCTTC.

The rearrangement links TRBV5-8 to TRBJ2-1, with D maybe TRBD1 (6 bases). V was cut by 1 base and J by 4 bases, with 12 bases left in between. The CDR3 sequence is 15 residues long. CDR1 SGHTS and CDR2 YDEGEE come from the germline V gene. DNA for the CDR3: TGTGCCAGCAGCTTGTCCAGTCAGGGGTACAATGAGCAGTTCTTC. Translating it yields CASSLSSQGYNEQFF.

This chain joins TRBV30 and TRBJ2-2, with D unresolved. CDR1 and CDR2 (germline): GTSNPN, SVGIG (reference sequence). The CDR3 contains 17 residues. Between the trimmed V and J ends, which lost 0 bases and 2 bases, there was a span of 16 bases. CDR3 region: CAWSVVETPFNTGELFF. The CDR3 DNA reads as TGTGCCTGGAGTGTAGTAGAGACACCTTTTAACACCGGGGAGCTGTTTTTT.

The CDR3 bases are TGTGCCAGCACTAGCGGTACTGAGCAGTTCTTC. Amino acids: CASTSGTEQFF. This chain links TRBV2 with TRBJ2-1; 7 nucleotides line up with TRBD2. V trimming: 7 bases; J trimming: 9 bases; junction bases outside the gene matches: 3. CDR3 length equals 11 residues. Germline CDR1 SNHLY, CDR2 FYNNEI.

The rearrangement links TRBV6-5 to TRBJ2-4; D gene ambiguous. V was shortened by 6 bases and J by 3 bases, with 18 bases between the two germline ends. Germline values: CDR1 MNHEY, CDR2 SVGAGI. This CDR3 has 16 residues. In DNA, the CDR3 is TGTGCCAGCAGGTTAAATGTGGCAGGCAACAAAAACATTCAGTACTTC. Its translation: CASRLNVAGNKNIQYF.

The chain carries TRBV28 and TRBJ2-7; 8 nucleotides line up with TRBD1. Germline V gives CDR1 MDHEN, CDR2 SYDVKM. Trimming at V came to 2 bases and at J to 4 bases, leaving 1 base not matched to a gene. The CDR3 spans 13 residues. This chain's CDR3 is CASSLQGAYEQYF. Written as DNA, the CDR3 is TGTGCCAGCAGTTTACAGGGGGCTTACGAGCAGTACTTC.

The chain joins TRBV7-2 to TRBJ2-5; the D gene is possibly TRBD1 (6 bases). The CDR3 totals 14 residues. The V gene lost 5 bases and the J gene lost 6 bases, with 16 bases spanning the gap. Germline CDR1 reads SGHTA; CDR2 reads FQGNSA. CDR3 sequence reads: CASSAGVRGQTQYF. The CDR3 nucleotides are TGTGCCAGCAGCGCAGGCGTCAGGGGTCAGACCCAGTACTTC.

The rearrangement links TRBV29-1 to TRBJ2-2, with 10 bases aligning to TRBD1. The germline V gene has CDR1 SQVTM and CDR2 ANQGSEA. Trimming removed 5 bases from V and 4 bases from J; junction bases left unmatched: 10. The CDR3 contains 16 residues. The CDR3 DNA reads TGCAGCGTTAAGCTGACAGGGGGCGCGGGCACCGGGGAGCTGTTTTTT. It codes for CSVKLTGGAGTGELFF.

Notes on this clonotype: Compared with germline, one end of the junction differs, possibly owing to a read error. This chain links TRBV5-1 with TRBJ2-1, with D possibly being TRBD2 (6 bases). The CDR3 has 13 amino acids. Looked up from germline, CDR1 is SGHRS and CDR2 is YFSETQ. The CDR3 reads CASRPGGYNEQFF. The DNA for the CDR3 is TGTGCCAGCAGACCCGGGGGATACAATGAGCAGTTCTTC.

V usage is TRBV18 and J usage is TRBJ1-5; the D is unclear. With 3 bases removed from V and 2 bases from J, the gap between germline ends came to 8 bases. From germline, CDR1 is KGHSH and CDR2 LQKENI. The CDR3 totals 14 residues. The CDR3 DNA reads as TGTGCCAGCTCACCTGGAGGAGGCAATCAGCCCCAGCATTTT. This gives the protein CASSPGGGNQPQHF.

Here the CDR3 DNA reads TGCAGTGCTAGAGATGGGACTAGCGGGTCCTACGAGCAGTACTTC. Translated, it gives CSARDGTSGSYEQYF. The chain carries TRBV20-1 and TRBJ2-7; 12 bases are shared with TRBD2. The CDR3 runs 15 residues. CDR1 and CDR2 (germline): DFQATT, SNEGSKA (reference sequence). Trimming cost V 0 bases and J 1 base; bases outside gene matches: 1.

The chain links TRBV7-2 to TRBJ2-5; the D gene is possibly TRBD2 (5 bases). Per germline, CDR1 SGHTA and CDR2 FQGNSA. Trimming left V 0 bases short and J 10 bases short, with 15 bases between. The CDR3 runs to 14 residues. The CDR3 region is CASSLAHDWGDQYF. For the CDR3, the DNA is TGTGCCAGCAGCTTAGCCCATGACTGGGGAGACCAGTACTTC.

The CDR3 is CASSSRRGAPTGELFF. CDR3 bases: TGTGCCAGCAGCTCTCGGAGGGGGGCGCCGACCGGGGAGCTGTTTTTT. This chain uses TRBV5-4 with TRBJ2-2; D is possibly TRBD1 or TRBD2 (6 bases each). This CDR3 is built from 16 residues. In germline, CDR1 is SGHNT, CDR2 YYREEE (reference sequence). Trimming pared 3 bases from V and 5 bases from J, leaving 17 bases between.

This chain links TRBV10-3 with TRBJ2-1, with 9 positions matching TRBD2. The CDR3 spans 18 residues. CDR1 is ENHRY, CDR2 SYGVKD, per germline. The V segment lost 7 bases and the J segment 2 bases; nucleotides outside the gene matches: 15. For the CDR3, the DNA is TGTGCCATCACCGACCCCCTGGATAGCGGGAGAACCTACAATGAGCAGTTCTTC. Protein product: CAITDPLDSGRTYNEQFF.